The clone carrying this T cell receptor (beta chain) was seen repeatedly, ten times or more. What it binds is not known. Germline V gene lookup returns CDR1 SQVTM and CDR2 ANQGSEA. The V end lost 6 bases, the J end lost 0 bases, and 1 base lay between the germline ends. This CDR3 spans 10 amino acids. The sample comes from a study of molecular identifiers for immune sequencing clone quantification. Whole-study context: Four of five RNA aliquots from approximately 20,000 or 98,000 naive CD8 T cells were sequenced. General study points: Clone sizes that are highly expanded could be underestimated when identical TCR molecules share a barcode. The study reportedly detected spiked Jurkat TCR RNA from one cell among around 970,000 naive cells.

Each CDR3 protein gets one entry after TCRdb re-called the PCR reads with MiXCR. The sample has fewer than 350,000 distinct CDR3 sequences; 24% are singletons. The receptor was derived from a human donor in good health. Some libraries in this study had Jurkat cell RNA spiked in. The chain carries TRBV29-1 and TRBJ2-3; D unresolved. The sequencing input was naive CD8+ T cells from blood, with Jurkat cell RNA spiked in. The subset: FACS-sorted CD8+CD4-CCR7+CD45RA+ naive T cells. Written as DNA, the CDR3 is TGCAGCGTAAGCACAGATACGCAGTATTTT. This sequence encodes CSVSTDTQYF.